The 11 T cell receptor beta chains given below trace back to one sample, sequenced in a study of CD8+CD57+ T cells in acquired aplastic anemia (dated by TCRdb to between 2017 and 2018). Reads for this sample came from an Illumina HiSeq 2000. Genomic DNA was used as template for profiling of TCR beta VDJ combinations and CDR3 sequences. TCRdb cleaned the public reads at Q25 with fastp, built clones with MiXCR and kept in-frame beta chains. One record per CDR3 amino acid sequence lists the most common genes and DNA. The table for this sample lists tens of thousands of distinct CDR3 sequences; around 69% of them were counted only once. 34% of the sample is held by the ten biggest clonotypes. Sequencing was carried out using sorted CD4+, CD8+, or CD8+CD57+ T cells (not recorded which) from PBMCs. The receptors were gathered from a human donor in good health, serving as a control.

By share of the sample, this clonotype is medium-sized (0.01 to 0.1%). CDR3 coding DNA: TGTGCCTTCGCGGGCCCCTCCGCAGATACGCAGTATTTT. Amino acid sequence: CAFAGPSADTQYF. The chain combines TRBV7-9 with TRBJ2-3, with D possibly matching TRBD2 (5 bases). Germline values: CDR1 SEHNR, CDR2 FQNEAQ (reference sequence). V was cut by 11 bases and J by 4 bases, with 16 bases left in between. The CDR3 contains 13 residues.

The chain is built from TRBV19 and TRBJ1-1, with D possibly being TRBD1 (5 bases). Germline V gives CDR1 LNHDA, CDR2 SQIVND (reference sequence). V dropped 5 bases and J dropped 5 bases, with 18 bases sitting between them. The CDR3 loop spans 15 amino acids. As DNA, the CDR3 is TGTGCCAGTAGTGGGGTCCTTCCTGAGGGGACTGAAGCTTTCTTT. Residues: CASSGVLPEGTEAFF.

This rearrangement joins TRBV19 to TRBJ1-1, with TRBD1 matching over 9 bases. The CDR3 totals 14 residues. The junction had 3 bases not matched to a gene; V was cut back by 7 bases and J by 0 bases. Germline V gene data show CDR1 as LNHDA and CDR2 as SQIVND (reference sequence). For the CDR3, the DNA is TGTGCCAGTAATAGGGACAGGGTGAACACTGAAGCTTTCTTT. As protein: CASNRDRVNTEAFF.

The CDR3: CAIRLGGTDEQYF. For the CDR3, the DNA is TGTGCCATCAGACTGGGAGGGACCGACGAGCAGTACTTC. The chain is built from TRBV10-3 and TRBJ2-7; 7 nucleotides line up with TRBD2. The CDR3 totals 13 residues. Trimming cost V 6 bases and J 5 bases; bases outside gene matches: 7. Germline V gives CDR1 ENHRY, CDR2 SYGVKD.

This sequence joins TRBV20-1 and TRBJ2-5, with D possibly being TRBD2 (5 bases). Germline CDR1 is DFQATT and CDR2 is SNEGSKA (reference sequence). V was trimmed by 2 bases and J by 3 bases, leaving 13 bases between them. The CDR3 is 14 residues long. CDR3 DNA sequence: TGCAGTGCTAGACTCGCAGGAGGAGAAGAGACCCAGTACTTC. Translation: CSARLAGGEETQYF.

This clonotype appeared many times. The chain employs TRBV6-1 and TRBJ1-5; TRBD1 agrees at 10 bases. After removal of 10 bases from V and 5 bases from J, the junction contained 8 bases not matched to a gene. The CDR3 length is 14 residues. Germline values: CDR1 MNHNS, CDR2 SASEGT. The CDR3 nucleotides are TGTGCCATTACCGGGACAGGGGCATATCAGCCCCAGCATTTT. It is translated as CAITGTGAYQPQHF.

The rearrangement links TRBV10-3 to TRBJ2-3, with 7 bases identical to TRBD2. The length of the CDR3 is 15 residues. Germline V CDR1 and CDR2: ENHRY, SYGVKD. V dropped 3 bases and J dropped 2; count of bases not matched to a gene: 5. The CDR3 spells CAISDGSGSTDTQYF. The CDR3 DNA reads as TGTGCCATCAGTGACGGTAGCGGGTCCACAGATACGCAGTATTTT.

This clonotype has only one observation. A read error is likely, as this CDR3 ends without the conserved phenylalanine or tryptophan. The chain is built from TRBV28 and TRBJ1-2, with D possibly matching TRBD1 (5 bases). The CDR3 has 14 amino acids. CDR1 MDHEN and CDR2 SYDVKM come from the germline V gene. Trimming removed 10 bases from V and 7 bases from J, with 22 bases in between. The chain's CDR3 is CATRRGTPIGGYTL. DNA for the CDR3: TGTGCCACTAGGCGGGGCACCCCTATCGGTGGCTACACCCTC.

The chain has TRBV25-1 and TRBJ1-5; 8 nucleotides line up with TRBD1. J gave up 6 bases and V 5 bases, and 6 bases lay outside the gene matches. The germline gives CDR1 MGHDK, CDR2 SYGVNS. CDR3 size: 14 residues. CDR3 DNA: TGTGCCAGCAGTAACACACAGGGGGTTCAGCCCCAGCATTTT. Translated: CASSNTQGVQPQHF.

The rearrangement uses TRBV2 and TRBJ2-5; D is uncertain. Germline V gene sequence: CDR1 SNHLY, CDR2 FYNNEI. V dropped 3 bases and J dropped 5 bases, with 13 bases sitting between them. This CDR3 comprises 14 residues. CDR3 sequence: CASSDPGSFETQYF. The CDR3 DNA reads TGTGCCAGCAGTGATCCGGGTAGCTTTGAGACCCAGTACTTC.

CDR3 loop: CSVSYSYEQYF. The DNA for the CDR3 is TGCAGCGTGAGCTACTCCTACGAGCAGTACTTC. V gene TRBV29-1 combines with J gene TRBJ2-7; D uncertain. This CDR3 is 11 amino acids long. Germline CDR1 and CDR2: SQVTM and ANQGSEA. Trimming pared 6 bases from V and 0 bases from J, leaving 6 bases between.